Reported below is one TCR beta chain. Assignments of participants to cohorts depended upon their own reported clinical history. Recovered status applied to Cohort 3 donors who had two consecutive negative PCRs. It also applied to those with clearance or with symptom resolution. These data belong to a study of blood T cell repertoires in COVID-19. Study in general: Specimens from acute and convalescent COVID-19 originated in the United States, Italy and Spain.

Original processing methods: Researchers report that nucleated cell counts were estimated from reference gene primer amplification. Here immunoSEQ multiplex PCR was the method, and the copy in TCRdb shows in-frame clones only, minus some. The V and J calls and the clone size are those of that table, but D and trimming were determined from the DNA. Among fewer than 600,000 clones, approximately 88% were seen once, and the ten largest hold 1.5% to 2%. The germline CDR1 and CDR2 sequences are SEHNR and FQNEAQ (reference sequence). V lost 0 bases to trimming and J lost 0 bases; unmatched junction nucleotides: 3. The CDR3 sequence is 16 residues long.

This chain links TRBV7-9 with TRBJ1-1; 8 positions match TRBD1. The specimen sequenced was PBMCs or T cells enriched from blood (not recorded which). The TCR comes from a woman aged 40 to 50 who had recovered from COVID-19. CDR3 DNA sequence: TGTGCCAGCAGCTTAGCCAGGGGGCTCGTGAACACTGAAGCTTTCTTT. It translates to CASSLARGLVNTEAFF.